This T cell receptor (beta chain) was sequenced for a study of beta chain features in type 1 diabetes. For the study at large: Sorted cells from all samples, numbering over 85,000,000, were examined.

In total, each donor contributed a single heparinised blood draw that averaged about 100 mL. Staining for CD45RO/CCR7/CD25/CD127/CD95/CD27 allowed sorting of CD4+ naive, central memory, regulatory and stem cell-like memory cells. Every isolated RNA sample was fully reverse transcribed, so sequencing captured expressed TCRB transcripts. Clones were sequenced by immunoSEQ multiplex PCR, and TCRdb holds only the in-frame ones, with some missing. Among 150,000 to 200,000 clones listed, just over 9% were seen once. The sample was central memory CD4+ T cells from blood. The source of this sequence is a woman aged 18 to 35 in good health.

The DNA for the CDR3 is TGCGCCAGCAGCTTGGAGGCAGGGGCAGAGACCCAGTACTTC. The encoded protein is CASSLEAGAETQYF. The genes are TRBV5-1 and TRBJ2-5; weak D call: TRBD1 (6 bases). CDR1 and CDR2 (germline): SGHRS, YFSETQ. Trimming removed 0 bases at V and 4 bases at J, with 10 bases between. This CDR3 has 14 amino acids.